The next 21 T cell receptor beta chains were all read from a single sample in a study of read filtering for tumor transcriptome and immune sequencing. The library was built from roughly 400 ng RNA with molecular barcoded adaptors for alpha/delta and beta/gamma chains. TCRdb re-analysed the reads in MiXCR, keeping a single row per CDR3 protein. The sample consists of around 30,000 distinct CDR3 sequences, less than 20% of them appearing once. Sequencing was carried out using a population of CD138-negative cells sorted from bone marrow. These TCRs come from a donor over 35 with multiple myeloma.

This clonotype came up many times. This chain joins TRBV5-4 and TRBJ1-1; D not certain. The CDR3 sequence is 14 residues long. Trimming took off 3 bases at V and 8 bases at J, with 17 bases between the two ends. The germline gives CDR1 SGHNT, CDR2 YYREEE (reference sequence). This chain's CDR3 is CASSYSGFLSEAFF. For the CDR3, the DNA is TGTGCCAGCAGCTACTCCGGGTTTCTTTCGGAAGCTTTCTTT.

To note about this clonotype: With a much larger clone just one base away, this may be a read error. V is TRBV20-1 and J is TRBJ1-4; D is ambiguous. CDR1 DFQATT and CDR2 SNEGSKA come from the germline V gene (reference sequence). The CDR3 spans 13 residues. Here the CDR3 reads CSAMGPTNEKLSF. For the CDR3, the DNA is TGCAGTGCTATGGGTCCAACTAATGAAAAACTGTCTTTT.

This clonotype was counted at least ten times. The chain links TRBV7-9 to TRBJ2-7; D possibly uses TRBD1 or TRBD2 (5 bases each). Trimming removed 4 bases from V and 2 bases from J, with 18 bases in between. Germline V gene lookup returns CDR1 SEHNR and CDR2 FQNEAQ (reference sequence). The CDR3 runs 16 residues. CDR3 DNA: TGTGCCAGCAGCTCTAGCTTCAGGGAACCCCCCTACGAGCAGTACTTC. Amino acid sequence: CASSSSFREPPYEQYF.

This clonotype came up many times. The chain links TRBV9 to TRBJ2-3, with TRBD2 identical over 8 bases. The CDR3 is 15 amino acids. Per the germline V gene, CDR1 is SGDLS and CDR2 is YYNGEE. The J segment lost 2 bases and the V segment lost 1 base, leaving 3 bases of the junction unmatched. The CDR3 DNA sequence: TGTGCCAGCAGCGTAATTAGCGGGATCACAGATACGCAGTATTTT. This translates into CASSVISGITDTQYF.

This clonotype was recorded at least ten times. The J gene is TRBJ1-5, the V gene TRBV19; possible D gene TRBD1, 5 bases. Germline CDR1 and CDR2: LNHDA and SQIVND (reference sequence). The CDR3 has 18 residues. V gave up 5 bases and J gave up 4 bases, with 24 bases separating them. For the CDR3, the DNA is TGTGCCAGTAGTTCAGGAGACCGGGGCCCGGGCGGGAATCAGCCCCAGCATTTT. It is translated as CASSSGDRGPGGNQPQHF.

In the case of this clonotype: A single base separates this from a much larger clone, so it may be a read error. V usage is TRBV5-5 and J usage is TRBJ2-7; 8 nucleotides agree with TRBD2. The ends lost 5 bases at V and 2 bases at J; junction bases unmatched: 6. Germline CDR1 reads SGHKS; CDR2 reads YYEKEE (reference sequence). The CDR3 runs to 14 residues. The CDR3 DNA sequence: TGTGCCAGCAGTACTCTAGCGGGCCCCTACGAGCAGTACTTC. It codes for CASSTLAGPYEQYF.

This clonotype was seen only a few times. A much larger clone is a single base away; this may be a read error. The chain is built from TRBV7-9 and TRBJ2-7, with unresolved D. Germline assignment: CDR1 SEHNR and CDR2 FQNEAQ (reference sequence). This CDR3 is 13 amino acids long. CDR3 DNA: TGTGCCAGCAGCTTAGCGCTAAGTGACGAGCAGTGCTTC. Translation: CASSLALSDEQCF.

At least ten counts were recorded for this clonotype. The rearrangement joins TRBV11-2 to TRBJ2-7; maybe TRBD1 (6 bases). Trimming shortened V by 0 bases and J by 3 bases, and 9 bases separated the two germline ends. The CDR3 loop spans 14 amino acids. Germline V CDR1 and CDR2: SGHAT, FQNNGV. In nucleotides, the CDR3 is TGTGCCAGCAGCTTAGAGGCAGGGGACTACGAGCAGTACTTC. Amino acids: CASSLEAGDYEQYF.

This clonotype is labeled medium-sized. The rearrangement links TRBV6-1 to TRBJ2-3, with D perhaps TRBD1 (6 bases). CDR3 size: 14 residues. V gave up 6 bases and J gave up 2 bases, with 12 bases separating them. Germline values: CDR1 MNHNS, CDR2 SASEGT. The CDR3 is CASSKQGFTDTQYF. The CDR3 region has the DNA TGTGCCAGCAGCAAACAGGGTTTCACAGATACGCAGTATTTT.

This clonotype was picked up many times. Here the CDR3 DNA reads TGTGCCAGTAGTATACAGCTTAATCAGCCCCAGCATTTT. Translated, it gives CASSIQLNQPQHF. This chain joins TRBV19 and TRBJ1-5; D is uncertain. Germline V gives CDR1 LNHDA, CDR2 SQIVND (reference sequence). CDR3 size: 13 residues. Trimming took 2 bases from V and 4 from J, leaving 6 bases between them.

Comments on this clonotype: A much larger clone sits a single nucleotide away, making a read error possible. The chain joins TRBV11-2 to TRBJ2-7, with D possibly matching TRBD1 (6 bases). V was trimmed by 2 bases and J by 4 bases, leaving 15 bases between them. Germline V gene sequence: CDR1 SGHAT, CDR2 FQNNGV. The length of the CDR3 is 15 residues. CDR3 amino acids: CASSLNMAGEYEQYF. DNA for the CDR3: TGTGCCAGCAGCTTAAACATGGCAGGGGAATACGAGCAGTACTTC.

This clonotype came up many times. This chain uses TRBV10-3 with TRBJ2-2; the D gene is possibly TRBD1 (6 bases). Germline CDR1 and CDR2: ENHRY and SYGVKD. Trimming took 2 bases from V and 2 from J, leaving 15 bases between them. This CDR3 has 17 residues. This chain's CDR3 is CAISEVPGTINTGELFF. CDR3 sequence (DNA): TGTGCCATCAGTGAGGTCCCGGGGACAATAAACACCGGGGAGCTGTTTTTT.

The gene calls are TRBV5-1 and TRBJ2-7; no reliable D call. Germline lookup yields CDR1 SGHRS and CDR2 YFSETQ. The CDR3 contains 13 residues. The ends were cut back, 4 bases at V and 3 bases at J, with 11 bases in the middle. The CDR3 DNA sequence: TGCGCCAGCAGCCCGGCGGTGGACTACGAGCAGTACTTC. This translates into CASSPAVDYEQYF.

This clonotype has ten or more counts. V usage is TRBV11-1 and J usage is TRBJ2-1; 9 nucleotides agree with TRBD2. The CDR3 extends over 17 amino acids. The J segment lost 4 bases and the V segment lost 7 bases, leaving 14 bases of the junction unmatched. CDR1 and CDR2 (germline): SGHAT, FQDESV (reference sequence). The CDR3 sequence: CASKKGGGRAPYNEQFF. The CDR3 DNA reads TGTGCCAGCAAAAAGGGGGGCGGGAGGGCCCCATACAATGAGCAGTTCTTC. Full variable domain (missing parts from reference TRBV11-1 and TRBJ2-1): EAEVAQSPRYKITEKSQAVAFWCDPISGHATLYWYRQILGQGPELLVQFQDESVVDDSQLPKDRFSAERLKGVDSTLKIQPAELGDSAMYLCASKKGGGRAPYNEQFFGPGTRLTVL.

This clonotype was recorded at least ten times. A read error may account for a junction end that differs from germline. The chain combines TRBV6-5 with TRBJ1-1; D may be TRBD1 (6 bases). The germline V gene has CDR1 MNHEY and CDR2 SVGAGI. CDR3 length: 13 residues. Here the CDR3 reads CASCVRGNTEALF. CDR3 in DNA: TGTGCCAGCTGCGTAAGGGGGAACACTGAAGCTCTCTTT.

This clonotype was seen repeatedly, ten times or more. The CDR3 DNA reads TGTGCCAGCAGCCTTGGACAGGGGGCTGAAGAGCAGTACTTC. It codes for CASSLGQGAEEQYF. The chain combines TRBV12-3 or TRBV12-4 with TRBJ2-7; 11 bases map to TRBD1. The CDR3 consists of 14 residues. With 6 bases clipped from V and 7 bases from J, the junction kept 8 bases outside the gene matches.

This clonotype was observed a few times. A read error may explain this, as a much larger clone is one base away. The chain combines TRBV7-2 with TRBJ2-7; TRBD2 might be the D (6 bases). Germline CDR1 is SGHTA and CDR2 is FQGNSA. V was cut by 1 base and J by 1 base, with 11 bases left in between. CDR3 length: 15 amino acids. The DNA for the CDR3 is TGTGCCAGCAGCTTAGGTCCAGGGAGGTCCTACGAGCAGTACTTC. This encodes CASSLGPGRSYEQYF.

This clonotype has at least ten counts. V usage is TRBV2 and J usage is TRBJ1-1; D ambiguous. CDR3 length: 13 amino acids. Looked up from germline, CDR1 is SNHLY and CDR2 is FYNNEI. Trimming shortened V by 8 bases and J by 7 bases, and 17 bases separated the two germline ends. CDR3 sequence reads: CASEGTESSEAFF. CDR3 DNA sequence: TGTGCCAGCGAGGGAACGGAAAGTAGTGAAGCTTTCTTT.

This clonotype was observed at least ten times. The chain recombines TRBV7-8 with TRBJ2-6; D not certain. V was trimmed by 5 bases and J by 0 bases, leaving 11 bases between them. Germline CDR1 reads SGHVS; CDR2 reads FQNEAQ. The CDR3 consists of 16 residues. CDR3 loop: CASSTQLGSGANVLTF. The CDR3 DNA reads as TGTGCCAGCAGCACCCAATTGGGCTCTGGGGCCAACGTCCTGACTTTC.

This clonotype appeared many times. V is TRBV20-1 and J is TRBJ2-7; 7 positions agree with TRBD2. There are 15 residues in the CDR3. Germline CDR1 is DFQATT and CDR2 is SNEGSKA (reference sequence). The junction had 9 bases not matched to a gene; V was cut back by 0 bases and J by 4 bases. In nucleotides, the CDR3 is TGCAGTGCTAGAGATGGGGGGAGGGTAAGATACGAGCAGTACTTC. Protein product: CSARDGGRVRYEQYF.

This clonotype has only a few counts. Since a much larger clone is just one base distant, this may be a read error. V and J are TRBV10-1 and TRBJ2-2; 9 bases match TRBD1. CDR3 length: 16 amino acids. The germline CDR1 and CDR2 sequences are WNHNN and SYGVQD (reference sequence). CDR3 region: CASSEQGQGHTGGLFF. As DNA, the CDR3 is TGCGCCAGCAGTGAGCAGGGACAGGGCCACACCGGGGGGCTGTTTTTT.